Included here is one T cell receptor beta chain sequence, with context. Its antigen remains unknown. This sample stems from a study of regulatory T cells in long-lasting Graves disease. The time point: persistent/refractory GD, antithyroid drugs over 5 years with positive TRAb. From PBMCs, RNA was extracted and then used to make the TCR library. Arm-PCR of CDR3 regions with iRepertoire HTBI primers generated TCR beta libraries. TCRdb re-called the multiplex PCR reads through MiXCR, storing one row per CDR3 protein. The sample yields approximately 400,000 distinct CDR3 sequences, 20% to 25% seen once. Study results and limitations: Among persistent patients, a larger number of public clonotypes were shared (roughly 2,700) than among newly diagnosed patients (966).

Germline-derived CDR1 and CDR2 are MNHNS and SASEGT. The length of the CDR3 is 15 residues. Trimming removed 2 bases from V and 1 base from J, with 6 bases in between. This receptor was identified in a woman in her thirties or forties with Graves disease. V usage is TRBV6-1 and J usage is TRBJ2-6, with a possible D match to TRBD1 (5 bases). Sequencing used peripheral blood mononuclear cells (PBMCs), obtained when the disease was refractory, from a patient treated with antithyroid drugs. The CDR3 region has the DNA TGTGCCAGCAGTGAAAGGGGATCTGGGGCCAACGTCCTGACTTTC. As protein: CASSERGSGANVLTF.